Listed below are T cell receptor beta chains from one sample, sequenced in a study of blood T cell repertoires in COVID-19. The table came from immunoSEQ multiplex PCR; TCRdb's copy has only in-frame clones and leaves some out. The sample gives about 160,000 clones, around 90% of which show up once; 3% to 4.5% is in the top ten. What was sequenced was peripheral blood. The receptors stem from a woman aged 55-70 years who had recovered from COVID-19. Both conserved end residues are part of each CDR3. D genes are given only for firm matches. Size is stated for part of the rows, as once, few or many counts, or as a class when the clone is expanded.

. | . | TRBV27 | CASSPRDNSYEQYF
. | . | TRBV7-9 | CASSFNVRGNSPLHF
TRBD1 | . | TRBV27 | CASSRTGSMQPQHF
. | once | TRBV6-5 | CASSYRVGARGYGYTF
. | few | TRBV10-3 | CAISDISTSRSGNTIYF
. | . | TRBV4-2 | CASSQDSGQPQHF
TRBD2 | . | TRBV5-4 | CASSLPGGAENEQFF
. | once | TRBV5-6 | CASSLQTGELFF
. | . | TRBV28 | CASSLRGYTEAFF
. | . | TRBV19 | CASSPTGNGVGNQPQHF
TRBD1 | . | TRBV11-2 | CASSPRTGSQETQYF
TRBD1 | . | TRBV6-5 | CASSSTGFRNEQFF
TRBD1 | . | TRBV18 | CASSPATGGAVDQPQHF
. | . | TRBV2 | CASSGMEVGNQPQHF
TRBD1 | . | TRBV27 | CASSLSPRTGVIEKLFF
TRBD1 | once | TRBV28 | CASKGKDREMNGYTF
TRBD1 | once | TRBV5-1 | CASSSTGGTTYNEQFF
TRBD2 | once | TRBV11-2 | CASSFAGTKETQYF
. | once | TRBV29-1 | CSVDDSLNTEAFF
. | . | TRBV28 | CASINRAYEQYF
TRBD1 | . | TRBV5-4 | CASTEGAGYGYTF
. | . | TRBV11-2 | CASSSPRGYEQYF
TRBD2 | . | TRBV11-2 | CASSPGGGTILF
. | . | TRBV7-9 | CASSSRDWSTDTQYF
TRBD1 | few | TRBV10-1 | CASSPGTATDTQYF
. | . | TRBV30 | CAWSVPGRRHLNTEAFF
TRBD1 | . | TRBV5-1 | CASSRGTGEETQYF
. | . | TRBV6-6 | CASIDGSGYGYTF
TRBD1 | . | TRBV13 | CASSWDRDYNEQFF
. | . | TRBV5-8 | CASRYGLSETQYF
TRBD1 | . | TRBV30 | CAWSTGGGYGYTF
. | . | TRBV2 | CASSEVSAISYEQYF
TRBD2 | . | TRBV10-3 | CAISALGGAGDTQYF
. | . | TRBV5-4 | CASSLENGRGDGYGYTF
. | . | TRBV5-1 | CASSLGGLGNEQYF
. | . | TRBV5-1 | CASSLGAGLNTEAFF
. | . | TRBV24-1 | CATSAINTRGTGELFF
. | few | TRBV3-1/TRBV3-2 | CASSQGARNQPQHF
. | . | TRBV27 | CASSPGSPPPALHF
. | . | TRBV10-3 | CAISGSRDSAEAFF
. | once | TRBV11-2 | CASSSHSPPAANEKLFF
TRBD1 | once | TRBV24-1 | CATRDTGGGETQYF
TRBD2 | few | TRBV5-4 | CASSPSGGRWDTQYF
TRBD1 | . | TRBV10-3 | CAISDDRGGGYTF
TRBD2 | . | TRBV20-1 | CSASPPAGLAQETQYF
TRBD2 | . | TRBV5-4 | CASSLVRTSGYGGELFF
. | . | TRBV4-3 | CASSQETPVALGYGYTF
. | . | TRBV28 | CASSSDGYTF
. | . | TRBV11-2 | CASSLRGTLYEKLFF
. | . | TRBV5-4 | CASSYPSESGELFF
TRBD2 | once | TRBV29-1 | CSVGGGAYNEQFF
. | . | TRBV12-3/TRBV12-4 | CASSFPRNTEAFF
. | . | TRBV9 | CASSGASTDTQYF
. | . | TRBV11-3 | CASKGRDQETQYF
. | . | TRBV7-9 | CASSLDQGTYGYTF